The clone carrying this T cell receptor beta chain was observed a few times. What it binds is unknown. The assay was immunoSEQ multiplex PCR, and TCRdb's table has in-frame clones only and misses some. The sample includes 130,000 to 150,000 clones, 70% to 90% of them seen just once. The entry originates in a study of cytomegalovirus exposure and HLA in healthy donors. Study-level findings and limits: Most TCRs appeared rarely, but some public TCRs recurred in many donors. Listed as cytomegalovirus-associated were 150 or so TCR beta chains. Clusters of TCRs from the first cohort tended to co-occur in the 90 to 150 validation repertoires (as a later analysis found). Reports credit the classifier with highly specific, highly sensitive diagnosis of cytomegalovirus status.

The CDR3 totals 15 residues. The junction had 2 bases not matched to a gene; V was cut back by 1 base and J by 2 bases. The germline V gene has CDR1 SNHLY and CDR2 FYNNEI. The chain is built from TRBV2 and TRBJ1-5; 7 positions match TRBD1. The clonotype was recovered from a young woman in good health and CMV-seropositive. The sample was PBMCs. DNA of the CDR3: TGTGCCAGCAGTGAAGTAACAGGGGGCAATCAGCCCCAGCATTTT. Translated: CASSEVTGGNQPQHF.